A selection of T cell receptor beta chains follows, all from one sample in a study of T cells in Graves' hyperthyroidism and ophthalmopathy. TCRdb reprocessed the multiplex PCR reads with MiXCR, giving one entry per CDR3 protein. The sample contains hundreds of thousands of distinct CDR3 sequences, roughly 15% of which appear only once. The sample taken for sequencing was blood. These receptors were obtained from a woman aged 40 to 50 with Graves' ophthalmopathy. CDR3s include the opening cysteine and the closing phenylalanine or tryptophan. D genes are given only for firm matches. For some rows the clone size is stated as once, few or many, or as a class when expanded; others skip it.

V gene,D gene,J gene,clone size,CDR3 protein,CDR3 DNA
TRBV6-1,.,TRBJ2-5,many,CASSESVRQTQYF,TGTGCCAGCAGTGAATCGGTCAGGCAGACCCAGTACTTC
TRBV20-1,.,TRBJ2-2,.,CSARDPFYNTGELFF,TGCAGTGCTAGAGATCCGTTTTACAACACCGGGGAGCTGTTTTTT
TRBV3-1,.,TRBJ2-3,many,CASSQVRGTDTQYF,TGTGCCAGCAGCCAAGTGAGAGGCACAGATACGCAGTATTTT
TRBV7-7,.,TRBJ2-5,.,CASSLFQQETQYF,TGTGCTAGCAGCTTATTCCAGCAAGAGACCCAGTACTTC
TRBV18,TRBD1,TRBJ1-1,many,CASSLGQGARGTEAFF,TGTGCCAGCTCACTGGGACAGGGGGCGCGTGGCACTGAAGCTTTCTTT
TRBV5-1,.,TRBJ1-1,many,CASSLSAGGTTEAFF,TGCGCCAGCAGCTTGAGCGCGGGGGGCACCACTGAAGCTTTCTTT
TRBV6-1,TRBD1,TRBJ1-1,many,CASSRTGGQTTEAFF,TGTGCCAGCAGTAGGACAGGGGGCCAGACCACTGAAGCTTTCTTT
TRBV4-1,TRBD2,TRBJ2-7,few,CASSQLESGSNEQYF,TGCGCCAGCAGCCAACTAGAGAGCGGGAGTAACGAGCAGTACTTC
TRBV2,.,TRBJ1-2,many,CASSDYSTSNYRYTF,TGTGCCAGCAGTGACTACTCTACTTCAAACTATCGCTACACCTTC
TRBV19,.,TRBJ2-5,.,CASSIEGLSERGEYF,TGTGCCAGTAGTATTGAGGGACTGAGCGAAAGGGGCGAGTACTTC
TRBV20-1,.,TRBJ2-3,few,CGARVGGREADTQYF,TGCGGTGCTAGAGTTGGGGGCAGGGAAGCAGATACGCAGTATTTT
TRBV15,.,TRBJ2-3,.,CATSAEHGSTDTQYF,TGTGCCACCAGCGCGGAACACGGATCCACAGATACGCAGTATTTT
TRBV20-1,.,TRBJ1-1,.,CSASPLEFMNTEAFF,TGCAGTGCTAGTCCCCTGGAGTTTATGAACACTGAAGCTTTCTTT
TRBV27,.,TRBJ2-7,many,CASSFSEGYEQYF,TGTGCCAGCAGTTTTTCTGAGGGCTACGAGCAGTACTTC
TRBV18,.,TRBJ2-3,many,CASSPVQLNTDTQYF,TGTGCCAGCTCACCAGTGCAGCTGAACACAGATACGCAGTATTTT
TRBV11-3,.,TRBJ2-5,few,CASSQGGGPLETQYF,TGTGCCAGCAGCCAGGGGGGGGGGCCGCTTGAGACCCAGTACTTC
TRBV6-2/TRBV6-3,.,TRBJ2-5,.,CASSYDAIRDLQETQYF,TGTGCCAGCAGTTACGACGCTATAAGGGATCTCCAAGAGACCCAGTACTTC